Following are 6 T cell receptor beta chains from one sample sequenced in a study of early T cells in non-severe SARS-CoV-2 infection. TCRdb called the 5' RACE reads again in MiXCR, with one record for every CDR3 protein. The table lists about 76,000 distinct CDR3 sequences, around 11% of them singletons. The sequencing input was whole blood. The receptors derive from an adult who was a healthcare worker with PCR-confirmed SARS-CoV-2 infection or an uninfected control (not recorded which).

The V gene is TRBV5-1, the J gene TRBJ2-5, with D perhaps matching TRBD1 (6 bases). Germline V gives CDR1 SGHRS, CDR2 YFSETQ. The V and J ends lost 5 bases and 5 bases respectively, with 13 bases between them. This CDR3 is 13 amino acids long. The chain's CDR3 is CASSRTAGETQYF. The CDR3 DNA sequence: TGCGCCAGCAGTAGGACAGCCGGGGAGACCCAGTACTTC.

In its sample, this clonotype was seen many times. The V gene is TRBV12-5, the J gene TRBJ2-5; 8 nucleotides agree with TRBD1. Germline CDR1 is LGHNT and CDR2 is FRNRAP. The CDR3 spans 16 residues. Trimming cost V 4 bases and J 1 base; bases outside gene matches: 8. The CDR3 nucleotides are TGTGCTAGTGGTTCTTCCCCTACAGGGGGCCAAGAGACCCAGTACTTC. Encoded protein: CASGSSPTGGQETQYF.

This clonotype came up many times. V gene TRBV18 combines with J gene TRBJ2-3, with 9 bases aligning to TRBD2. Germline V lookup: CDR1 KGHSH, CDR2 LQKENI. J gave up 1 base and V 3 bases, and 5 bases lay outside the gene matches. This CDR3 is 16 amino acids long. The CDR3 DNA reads TGTGCCAGCTCACCTCCGCAGCGGGGGGGCACAGATACGCAGTATTTT. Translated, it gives CASSPPQRGGTDTQYF.

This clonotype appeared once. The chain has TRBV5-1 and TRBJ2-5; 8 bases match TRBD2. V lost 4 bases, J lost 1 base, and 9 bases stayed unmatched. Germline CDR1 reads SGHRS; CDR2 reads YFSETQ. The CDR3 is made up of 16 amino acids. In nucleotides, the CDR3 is TGCGCCAGCAGCCCGGGAGTAGCGGGGAGCCAAGAGACCCAGTACTTC. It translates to CASSPGVAGSQETQYF.

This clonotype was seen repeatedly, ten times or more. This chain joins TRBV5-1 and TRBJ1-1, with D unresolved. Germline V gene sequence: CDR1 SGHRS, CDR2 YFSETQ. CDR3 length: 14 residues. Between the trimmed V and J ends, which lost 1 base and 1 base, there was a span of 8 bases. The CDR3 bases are TGCGCCAGCAGCTTGTCGGGCCAGAACACTGAAGCTTTCTTT. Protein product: CASSLSGQNTEAFF.

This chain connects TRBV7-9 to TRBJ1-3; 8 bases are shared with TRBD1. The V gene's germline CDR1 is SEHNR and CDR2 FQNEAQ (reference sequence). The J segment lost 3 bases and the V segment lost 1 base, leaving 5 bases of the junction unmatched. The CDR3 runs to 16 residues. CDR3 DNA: TGTGCCAGCAGCTTAGGCCAGGGGGCGAGTGGAAACACCATATATTTT. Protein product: CASSLGQGASGNTIYF.